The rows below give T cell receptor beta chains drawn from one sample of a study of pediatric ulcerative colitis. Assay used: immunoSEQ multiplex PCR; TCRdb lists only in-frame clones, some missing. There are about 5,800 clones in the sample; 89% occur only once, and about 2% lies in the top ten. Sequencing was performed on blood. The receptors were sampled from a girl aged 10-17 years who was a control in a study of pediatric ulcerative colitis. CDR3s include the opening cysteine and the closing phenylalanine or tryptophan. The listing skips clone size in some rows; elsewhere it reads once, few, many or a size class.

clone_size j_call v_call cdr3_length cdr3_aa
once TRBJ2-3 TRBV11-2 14 CASTETIAADTQYF
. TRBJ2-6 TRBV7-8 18 CASSLAGRTLSGANVLTF
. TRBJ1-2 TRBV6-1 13 CASKGGTGYGYTF
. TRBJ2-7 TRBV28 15 CASSSPSGRSYEQYF
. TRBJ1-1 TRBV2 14 CASRVQGDGTEAFF
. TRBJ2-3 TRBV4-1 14 CASSQGPAADTQYF
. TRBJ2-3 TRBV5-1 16 CASSLGGAPTEDTQYF
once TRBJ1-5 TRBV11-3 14 CASSWTGSGQPQHF
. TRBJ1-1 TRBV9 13 CASSATADTEAFF
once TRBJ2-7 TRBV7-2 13 CASSLSSSYEQYF
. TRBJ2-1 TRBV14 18 CASSQDRLAVYSYNEQFF
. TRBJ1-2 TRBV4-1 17 CASSQDRGDGVNYGYTF
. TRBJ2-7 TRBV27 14 CASSLTDSTYEQYF
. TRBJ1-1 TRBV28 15 CASSSYRGMNTEAFF
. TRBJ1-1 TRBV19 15 CASSTSGLSNTEAFF
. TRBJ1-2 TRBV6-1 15 CASSAHRGTNYGYTF
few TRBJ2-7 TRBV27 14 CASSYSGIGDEQYF
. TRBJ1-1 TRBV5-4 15 CASSYDRVGDTEAFF
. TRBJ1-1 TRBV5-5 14 CASSLLGPNTEAFF
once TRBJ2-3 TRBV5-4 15 CASSHGDTRTDTQYF